This T cell receptor (beta chain) was identified during a study of blood T cell repertoires in COVID-19. At the level of the study: Acute-phase and convalescent COVID-19 samples originated in the United States, Italy and Spain.

The trim removed 6 bases at V and 10 bases at J, leaving 8 bases unmatched. From germline, CDR1 is MNHEY and CDR2 SMNVEV (reference sequence). The CDR3 is made up of 13 amino acids. Using immunoSEQ multiplex PCR, the repertoire was profiled, and TCRdb retains in-frame clones only, with some absent. The table records approximately 300,000 clones, roughly 90% of them present only once. This sequence was found in a young woman with acute COVID-19. This chain uses TRBV27 with TRBJ2-5; 10 bases are a match to TRBD2. Sample: PBMCs or T cells enriched from blood (not recorded which). The chain's CDR3 is CASSMGLARIQYF. The CDR3 DNA reads as TGTGCCAGCAGCATGGGACTAGCGCGTATCCAGTACTTC.